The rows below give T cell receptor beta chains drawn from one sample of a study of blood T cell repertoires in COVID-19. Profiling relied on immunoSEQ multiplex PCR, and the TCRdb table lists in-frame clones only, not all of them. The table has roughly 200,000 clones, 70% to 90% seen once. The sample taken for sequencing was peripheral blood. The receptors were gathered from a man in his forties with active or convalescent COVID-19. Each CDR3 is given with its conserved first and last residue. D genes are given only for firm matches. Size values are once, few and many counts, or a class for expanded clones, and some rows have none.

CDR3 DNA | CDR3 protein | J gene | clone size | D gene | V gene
TGTGCCAGCAGCCCCCGGACTAGCGGGCAGGTAGATACGCAGTATTTT | CASSPRTSGQVDTQYF | TRBJ2-3 | NA | TRBD2 | TRBV9
TGTGCCAGCAGCGGAGGACAGGGGGCTGGAAACACCATATATTTT | CASSGGQGAGNTIYF | TRBJ1-3 | NA | TRBD1 | TRBV9
TGTGCCAGCAGTCAGACCCTAGGACACCACGAGCAGTACTTC | CASSQTLGHHEQYF | TRBJ2-7 | NA | NA | TRBV7-9
TGTGCCAGCAGTGAACAGACAGGGTCCTATGGCTACACCTTC | CASSEQTGSYGYTF | TRBJ1-2 | NA | TRBD1 | TRBV6-1
TGTGCCAGCAGCAGGACAGGGACAGATACGCAGTATTTT | CASSRTGTDTQYF | TRBJ2-3 | NA | TRBD1 | TRBV5-4
TGCGCCAGCAGCCATGACTGGGATAATTCACCCCTCCACTTT | CASSHDWDNSPLHF | TRBJ1-6 | NA | NA | TRBV4-1
TGTGCCAAAAGGGAGGCCGGGGAGCTGTTTTTT | CAKREAGELFF | TRBJ2-2 | NA | NA | TRBV2
TGTGCCAGCAGCCTCGGGGGGGCCTCAGATACGCAGTATTTT | CASSLGGASDTQYF | TRBJ2-3 | few | TRBD2 | TRBV28
TGTGCCAGCAGCTCTTACAGGGTGGATTCACCCCTCCACTTT | CASSSYRVDSPLHF | TRBJ1-6 | few | NA | TRBV5-6
TGTGCCAGCTCACCGCGACAGGGGAGTAGCAATCAGCCCCAGCATTTT | CASSPRQGSSNQPQHF | TRBJ1-5 | few | TRBD1 | TRBV18
TGCGCCAGCAGCTACACTAGCGGTGGTGCCGGGGAGCTGTTTTTT | CASSYTSGGAGELFF | TRBJ2-2 | NA | TRBD2 | TRBV4-3
TGTGCCAGCCGGGGGTACAATGAGCAGTTCTTC | CASRGYNEQFF | TRBJ2-1 | NA | NA | TRBV12-3/TRBV12-4
TGTGCCAGCAGCGGGGGGTCCACTGAAGCTTTCTTT | CASSGGSTEAFF | TRBJ1-1 | few | NA | TRBV7-8
TGTGCCAGCTCACCACCCCAACAACAAGAGACCCAGTACTTC | CASSPPQQQETQYF | TRBJ2-5 | NA | NA | TRBV18
TGTGCCAGTAGTATGGACAAGGTAGGGGAGCAGTACTTC | CASSMDKVGEQYF | TRBJ2-7 | NA | NA | TRBV19
TGTGCCACCAGTGAGCACAGGGTTGGGAGCAATCAGCCCCAGCATTTT | CATSEHRVGSNQPQHF | TRBJ1-5 | NA | NA | TRBV24-1
TGTGCCAGCAGCGTATATTCCCGGGTCGGGGCTTTCTTT | CASSVYSRVGAFF | TRBJ1-1 | NA | NA | TRBV9
TGTGCCAGCGGGGGGAAAGAGACCCAGTACTTC | CASGGKETQYF | TRBJ2-5 | NA | NA | TRBV28
TGTGCCAGCAGATTTAGCGGGGGGGCCTTCAATGAGCAGTTCTTC | CASRFSGGAFNEQFF | TRBJ2-1 | NA | TRBD2 | TRBV28
TGTGCCAGTAGGAGGCAGGGCCATAGCAATCAGCCCCAGCATTTT | CASRRQGHSNQPQHF | TRBJ1-5 | NA | NA | TRBV19
TGCGCCACCAGAGGCGGACAGGGCCGTAACTATGGCTACACCTTC | CATRGGQGRNYGYTF | TRBJ1-2 | few | TRBD1 | TRBV5-1
TGTGCCAGTAGTGCGGCGGAGCGGGGGGTCTACGAGCAGTACTTC | CASSAAERGVYEQYF | TRBJ2-7 | NA | TRBD2 | TRBV19
TGTGCCAGCAGCGTAGTGGGAGTTTGGGGCACAGATACGCAGTATTTT | CASSVVGVWGTDTQYF | TRBJ2-3 | NA | NA | TRBV9
TGTGCCAGCAGCGTAGTAGCGGGATACAATGAGCAGTTCTTC | CASSVVAGYNEQFF | TRBJ2-1 | few | TRBD2 | TRBV9
TGTGCCAGCAGCTATGCTAGCGGGGGGCGTCGGTACGAGCAGTACTTC | CASSYASGGRRYEQYF | TRBJ2-7 | NA | TRBD2 | TRBV11-2
TGTGCCAGCAGCTTGTATGGCAGGGATCGTAATTCACCCCTCCACTTT | CASSLYGRDRNSPLHF | TRBJ1-6 | few | NA | TRBV7-9
TGTGCCAGCAGCCCCAGGAGGGTAGGGGGCTCGAATGGCTACACCTTC | CASSPRRVGGSNGYTF | TRBJ1-2 | NA | TRBD1 | TRBV5-4
TGTGCCATCCGGGACACCGGGGAGCTGTTTTTT | CAIRDTGELFF | TRBJ2-2 | NA | NA | TRBV10-3
TGTGCCAGCAGCTTGTCCGGGGGATACAGTGAAAAACTGTTTTTT | CASSLSGGYSEKLFF | TRBJ1-4 | NA | NA | TRBV5-5
TGTGCCAGCAGTTTTAGCGGGGAGAATACGCAGTATTTT | CASSFSGENTQYF | TRBJ2-3 | NA | TRBD2 | TRBV6-2/TRBV6-3
TGTGCCAGCAGCTTAGAGGGCAGGGGGGCAACTAATGAAAAACTGTTTTTT | CASSLEGRGATNEKLFF | TRBJ1-4 | NA | TRBD1 | TRBV7-2
TGTGCCAGCAGTTTGCGGGGCTACACCTTC | CASSLRGYTF | TRBJ1-2 | NA | NA | TRBV28
TGTGCCAGCAGCTTATCCCGGGACAGGGGGGACACCATATATTTT | CASSLSRDRGDTIYF | TRBJ1-3 | NA | TRBD1 | TRBV7-3
TGTGCCAGCAGCTTATGGGGGCCTCCTAGCTATGGCTACACCTTC | CASSLWGPPSYGYTF | TRBJ1-2 | NA | NA | TRBV7-3
TGTGCCAGCAGCTTAGGTCTAGCGCCCTCCTACAATGAGCAGTTCTTC | CASSLGLAPSYNEQFF | TRBJ2-1 | NA | NA | TRBV13
TGTGCCAGTAGTCTGCGGACTACGGGGGTAGACTACGAGCAGTACTTC | CASSLRTTGVDYEQYF | TRBJ2-7 | once | NA | TRBV19
TGTGCCAGCAGCTCTACAGGGGGCATCAATCAGCCCCAGCATTTT | CASSSTGGINQPQHF | TRBJ1-5 | NA | TRBD1 | TRBV5-6
TGTGCCAGCTCACCCTCGGACAGGGACCAGCCCCAGCATTTT | CASSPSDRDQPQHF | TRBJ1-5 | NA | TRBD1 | TRBV18
TGTGCCTGGAGTAGGACAGGGGGCGTCGCTGAAGCTTTCTTT | CAWSRTGGVAEAFF | TRBJ1-1 | NA | TRBD1 | TRBV30
TGTGCCAGCAGCGCCCGGGGGGGGGATGAAAAACTGTTTTTT | CASSARGGDEKLFF | TRBJ1-4 | once | NA | TRBV5-4
TGTGCCAGCAGCCGAGAGAACACTGAAGCTTTCTTT | CASSRENTEAFF | TRBJ1-1 | NA | NA | TRBV12-3/TRBV12-4
TGTGCCTGGAGTGTAACAGGGGCTGGAAATCAGCCCCAGCATTTT | CAWSVTGAGNQPQHF | TRBJ1-5 | NA | TRBD1 | TRBV30
TGCGCCAGCAGCCCGAGGACAGGTGAGGGCTACACCTTC | CASSPRTGEGYTF | TRBJ1-2 | NA | TRBD1 | TRBV4-1
TGTGCCAGCAGTGGCACAGGGAGCACAGATACGCAGTATTTT | CASSGTGSTDTQYF | TRBJ2-3 | NA | NA | TRBV7-9
TGTGCCAGCAGCGTAGATGGGACAGGGGGCTACAAGAACACTGAAGCTTTCTTT | CASSVDGTGGYKNTEAFF | TRBJ1-1 | NA | TRBD1 | TRBV9
TGTGCCAGCAGTCCCCGGACAGGCGCTAACTATGGCTACACCTTC | CASSPRTGANYGYTF | TRBJ1-2 | NA | TRBD1 | TRBV6-2/TRBV6-3
TGTGCCAGCAGCTTAGAGGGGCAGGGGTCCTACGAGCAGTACTTC | CASSLEGQGSYEQYF | TRBJ2-7 | NA | NA | TRBV7-2
TGTGCCAGCACCCAGGTGGGGAGGGTCTATAGCAATCAGCCCCAGCATTTT | CASTQVGRVYSNQPQHF | TRBJ1-5 | NA | NA | TRBV28
TGCGCCAGCAGCCCTGGGGGGATCTCCAGAGGTGAAAAACTGTTTTTT | CASSPGGISRGEKLFF | TRBJ1-4 | NA | NA | TRBV5-1
TGTGCCAGCAGCCCCGGAGGATGGGATGAACTGTTTTTT | CASSPGGWDELFF | TRBJ1-4 | once | NA | TRBV7-9
TGTGCCACCAGCAGAGGGGACTTGGATTCACCCCTCCACTTT | CATSRGDLDSPLHF | TRBJ1-6 | once | NA | TRBV15
TGTGCCAGCAGCTTAGATTGGGGGGGGACCCAGTACTTC | CASSLDWGGTQYF | TRBJ2-5 | NA | TRBD2 | TRBV11-2
TGTGCCATCAGTGCAGGTCTTGATCAGCCCCAGCATTTT | CAISAGLDQPQHF | TRBJ1-5 | once | NA | TRBV10-3
TGTGCCAGCAGCCCGGTGCGGATCGTCTATGGCTACACCTTC | CASSPVRIVYGYTF | TRBJ1-2 | NA | NA | TRBV5-8
TGTGCCAGCAGCCTAGGGACTGTCAACTATGGCTACACCTTC | CASSLGTVNYGYTF | TRBJ1-2 | NA | NA | TRBV3-1/TRBV3-2